The T cell receptor (beta chain) under discussion was sequenced for a study of beta chain features in type 1 diabetes. Expressed TCRB transcripts were sequenced after all isolated RNA was converted to cDNA. The repertoire was sequenced with immunoSEQ multiplex PCR; TCRdb's copy has only in-frame clones and lacks some. This sample has nearly 250,000 clones, with about 70% found just once. Trimming took off 1 base at V and 5 bases at J, with 14 bases between the two ends. Germline-derived CDR1 and CDR2 are SGHAT and FQNNGV. The CDR3 has 15 residues. Staining for CD45RO/CCR7/CD25/CD127/CD95/CD27 allowed sorting of CD4+ naive, central memory, regulatory and stem cell-like memory cells. Without exception, sorted populations had purity beyond 95%.

The V and J genes are TRBV11-2 and TRBJ2-5; no firm D call. The TCR was taken from a man younger than 45 in good health. Sequenced input: naive CD4+ T cells from blood. The CDR3 is CASSLVSGSQETQYF. In nucleotides, the CDR3 is TGTGCCAGCAGCTTAGTATCGGGCTCACAGGAGACCCAGTACTTC.